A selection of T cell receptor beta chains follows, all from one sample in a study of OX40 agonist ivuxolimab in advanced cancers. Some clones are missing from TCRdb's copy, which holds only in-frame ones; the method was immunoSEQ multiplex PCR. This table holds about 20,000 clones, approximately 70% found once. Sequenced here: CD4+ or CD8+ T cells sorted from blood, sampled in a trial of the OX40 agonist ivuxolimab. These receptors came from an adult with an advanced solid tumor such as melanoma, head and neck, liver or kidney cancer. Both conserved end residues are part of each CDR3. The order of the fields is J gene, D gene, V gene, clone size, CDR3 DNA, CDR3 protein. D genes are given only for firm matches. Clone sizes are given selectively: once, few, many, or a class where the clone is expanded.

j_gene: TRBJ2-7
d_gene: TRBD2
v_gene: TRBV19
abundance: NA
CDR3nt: TGTGCCAGTAGACTTAGCGGGAGAAGCTCCTACGAGCAGTACTTC
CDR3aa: CASRLSGRSSYEQYF

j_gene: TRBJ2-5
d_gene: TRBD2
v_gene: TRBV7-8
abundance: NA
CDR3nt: TGTGCCAGCAGCTTAGCTGGGACTAGCGGCCAAGAGACCCAGTACTTC
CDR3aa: CASSLAGTSGQETQYF

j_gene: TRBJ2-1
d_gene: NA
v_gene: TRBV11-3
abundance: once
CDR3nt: TGTGCCAGCAGACTGGGGGGTGGGAATGAGCAGTTCTTC
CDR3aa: CASRLGGGNEQFF

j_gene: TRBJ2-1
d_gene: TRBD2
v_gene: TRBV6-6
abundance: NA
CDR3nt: TGTGCCAGCAGTTACTGGGCGGGAGGGACGAATGAGCAGTTCTTC
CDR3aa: CASSYWAGGTNEQFF

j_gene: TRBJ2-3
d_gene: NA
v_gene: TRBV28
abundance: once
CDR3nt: TGTGCCAGCACCCTAACGGGGGGCGCGGTAGATACGCAGTATTTT
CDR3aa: CASTLTGGAVDTQYF

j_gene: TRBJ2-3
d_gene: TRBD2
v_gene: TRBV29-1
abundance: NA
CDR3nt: TGCAGCGTCCGAGGAGGGACTAGCGGGACTCGGGCAGATACGCAGTATTTT
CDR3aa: CSVRGGTSGTRADTQYF

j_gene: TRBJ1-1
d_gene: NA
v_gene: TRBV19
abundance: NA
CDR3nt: TGTGCCAGTAGTCTCTCCCCGGGGGGCCCTGCCCTGAACACTGAAGCTTTCTTT
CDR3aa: CASSLSPGGPALNTEAFF

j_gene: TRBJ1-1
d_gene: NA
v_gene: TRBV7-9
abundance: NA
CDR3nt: TGTGCCAGCAGCGAGACAGGGAACACTGAAGCTTTCTTT
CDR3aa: CASSETGNTEAFF

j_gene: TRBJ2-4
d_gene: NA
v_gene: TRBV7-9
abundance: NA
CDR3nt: TGTGCCAGCAGCTTAGTCGTTGGAGCCAAAAACATTCAGTACTTC
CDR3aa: CASSLVVGAKNIQYF

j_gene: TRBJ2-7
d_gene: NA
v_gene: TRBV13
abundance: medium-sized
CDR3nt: TGTGCCAGCAGCTTAGAGGGGGGAGACGACGAGCAGTACTTC
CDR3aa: CASSLEGGDDEQYF

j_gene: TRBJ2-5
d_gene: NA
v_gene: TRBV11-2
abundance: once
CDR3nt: TGTGCCAGCAGCTTAATCCTGACAGATCAAGAGACCCAGTACTTC
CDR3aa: CASSLILTDQETQYF

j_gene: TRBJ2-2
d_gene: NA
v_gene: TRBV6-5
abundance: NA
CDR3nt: TGTGCCAGCAGTTACTCTGGGGACACCGGGGAGCTGTTTTTT
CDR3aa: CASSYSGDTGELFF

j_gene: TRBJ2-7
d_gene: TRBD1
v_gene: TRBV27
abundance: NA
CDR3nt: TGTGCCAGCAGTGCCAGACAGGGGGCCCTGTACGAGCAGTACTTC
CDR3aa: CASSARQGALYEQYF

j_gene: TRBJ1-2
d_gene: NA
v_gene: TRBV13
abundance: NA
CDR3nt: TGTGCCAGCAGCGGTGGGGGGACTGATGGCTACACCTTC
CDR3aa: CASSGGGTDGYTF

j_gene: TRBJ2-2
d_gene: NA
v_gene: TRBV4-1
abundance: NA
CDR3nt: TGCGCCAGCAGCCAAGGCGCGACCGGGGAGCTGTTTTTT
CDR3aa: CASSQGATGELFF

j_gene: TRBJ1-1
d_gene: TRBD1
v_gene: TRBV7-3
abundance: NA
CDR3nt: TGTGCCAGCAGCTTGGGACAGGGGGCGGACACTGAAGCTTTCTTT
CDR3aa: CASSLGQGADTEAFF

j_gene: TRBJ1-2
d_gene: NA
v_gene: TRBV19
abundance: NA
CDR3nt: TGTGCCAGTAGTATAACTGGGGGACTCTATGGCTACACCTTC
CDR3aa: CASSITGGLYGYTF

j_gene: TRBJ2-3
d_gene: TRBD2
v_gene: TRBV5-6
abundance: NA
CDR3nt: TGTGCCAGCAGATTAGCGGGAATTAGCACAGATACGCAGTATTTT
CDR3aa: CASRLAGISTDTQYF

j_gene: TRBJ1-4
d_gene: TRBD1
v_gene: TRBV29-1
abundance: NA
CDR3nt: TGCAGCGTGGGACAGGGCCGAGAAAAACTGTTTTTT
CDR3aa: CSVGQGREKLFF

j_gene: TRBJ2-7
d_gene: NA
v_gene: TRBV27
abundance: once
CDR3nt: TGTGCCAGCAGTTTAGGGTTGGGTTCCTACGAGCAGTACTTC
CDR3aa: CASSLGLGSYEQYF

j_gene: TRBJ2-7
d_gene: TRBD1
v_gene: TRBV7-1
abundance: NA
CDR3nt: TGTGCCAGCAGCATCGGACAGGGTTCCTACGAGCAGTACTTC
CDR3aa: CASSIGQGSYEQYF

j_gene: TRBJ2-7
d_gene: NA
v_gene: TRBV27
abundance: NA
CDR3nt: TGTGCCAGTGGTCCGGGCAGCGACTACGAGCAGTACTTC
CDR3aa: CASGPGSDYEQYF

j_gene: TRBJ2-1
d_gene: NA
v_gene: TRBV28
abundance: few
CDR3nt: TGTGCCAGCAGTTTCCCGGAGGGGGCGAGGTACAATGAGCAGTTCTTC
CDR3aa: CASSFPEGARYNEQFF

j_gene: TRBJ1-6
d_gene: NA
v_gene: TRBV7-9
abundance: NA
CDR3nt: TGTGCCAGCAGCTTAGGACAGACTAATTCACCCCTCCACTTT
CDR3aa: CASSLGQTNSPLHF

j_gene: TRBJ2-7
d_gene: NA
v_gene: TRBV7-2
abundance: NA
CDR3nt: TGTGCCAGCAGCTTAGGGATAAACTACGAGCAGTACTTC
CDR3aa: CASSLGINYEQYF

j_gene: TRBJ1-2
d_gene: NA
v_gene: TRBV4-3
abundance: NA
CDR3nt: TGCGCCAGCAGCCAAGACGACACAGACTATGGCTACACCTTC
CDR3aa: CASSQDDTDYGYTF

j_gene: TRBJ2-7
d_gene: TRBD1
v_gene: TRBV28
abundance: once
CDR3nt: TGTGCCAGCAGTTCTTCCGGGACAGGGCACTACGAGCAGTACTTC
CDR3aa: CASSSSGTGHYEQYF

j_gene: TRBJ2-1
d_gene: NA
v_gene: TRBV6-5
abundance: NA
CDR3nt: TGTGCCACTCGACTTTATTACAATGAGCAGTTCTTC
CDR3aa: CATRLYYNEQFF

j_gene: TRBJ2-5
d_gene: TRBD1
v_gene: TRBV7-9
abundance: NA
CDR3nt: TGTGCCAGCAGCCGACCCCGACAGGGGGCTCGGGAGACCCAGTACTTC
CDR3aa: CASSRPRQGARETQYF

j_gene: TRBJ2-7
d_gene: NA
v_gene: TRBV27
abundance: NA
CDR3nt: TGTGCCAGCAGAAAATCGAAGGGTGGAACCTACGAGCAGTACTTC
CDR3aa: CASRKSKGGTYEQYF

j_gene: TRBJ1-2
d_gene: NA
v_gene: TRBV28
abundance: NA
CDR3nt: TGTGCCAGCAGTCGGGACACCCTAGGGGCTGGCTACACCTTC
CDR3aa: CASSRDTLGAGYTF

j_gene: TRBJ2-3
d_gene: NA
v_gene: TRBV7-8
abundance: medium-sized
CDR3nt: TGTGCCAGCAGCTTAGATGGGCCCACAGATACGCAGTATTTT
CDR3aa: CASSLDGPTDTQYF

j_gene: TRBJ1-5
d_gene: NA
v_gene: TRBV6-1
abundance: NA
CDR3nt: TGTGCCAGCAGTAAACGGGGGATTAGCAATCAGCCCCAGCATTTT
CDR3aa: CASSKRGISNQPQHF

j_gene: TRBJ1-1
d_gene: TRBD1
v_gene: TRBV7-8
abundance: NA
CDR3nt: TGTGCCAGCAGCTCATACAGGGGAGGTGCTGAAGCTTTCTTT
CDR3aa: CASSSYRGGAEAFF

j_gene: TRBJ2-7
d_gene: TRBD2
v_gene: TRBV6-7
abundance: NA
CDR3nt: TGTGCCAGCAGTCAAAGCGCGCGGGAGACTGGGGAGCAGTACTTC
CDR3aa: CASSQSARETGEQYF

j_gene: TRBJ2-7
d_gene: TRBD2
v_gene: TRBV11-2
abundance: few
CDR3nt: TGTGCCAGCAGCCCTCAGGGACTAGCGGGCTTCGAGCAGTACTTC
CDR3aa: CASSPQGLAGFEQYF

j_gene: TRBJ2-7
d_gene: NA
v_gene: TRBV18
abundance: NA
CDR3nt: TGTGCCAGCTCACCAGCTGACGGGACCTCCTACGAGCAGTACTTC
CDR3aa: CASSPADGTSYEQYF

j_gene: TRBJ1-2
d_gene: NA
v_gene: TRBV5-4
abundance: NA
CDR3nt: TGTGCCAGCAGCTTGGGGGGTATGGGAGAAAGCTACACCTTC
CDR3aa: CASSLGGMGESYTF

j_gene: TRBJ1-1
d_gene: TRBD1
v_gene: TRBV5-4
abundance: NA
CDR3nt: TGTGCCAGCAGCCCGGACAGGGAGGATGAAGCTTTCTTT
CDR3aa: CASSPDREDEAFF

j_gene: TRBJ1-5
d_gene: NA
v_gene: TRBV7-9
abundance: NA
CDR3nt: TGTGCCAGCAGCCCCGGGACCGATAGCAATCAGCCCCAGCATTTT
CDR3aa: CASSPGTDSNQPQHF

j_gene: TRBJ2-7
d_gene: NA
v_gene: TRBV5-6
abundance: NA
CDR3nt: TGTGCCAGCAGCTCTTCCTACGAGCAGTACTTC
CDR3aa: CASSSSYEQYF

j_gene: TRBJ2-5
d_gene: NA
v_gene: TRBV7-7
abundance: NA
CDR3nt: TGTGCCAGCAGCCAGAACCCGCAGGAGAGAGCCCAAGAGACCCAGTACTTC
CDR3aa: CASSQNPQERAQETQYF

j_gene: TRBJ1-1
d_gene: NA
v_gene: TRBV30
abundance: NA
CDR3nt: TGTGCCTGGAGTGTCACAGGAGGCACTGAAGCTTTCTTT
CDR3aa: CAWSVTGGTEAFF

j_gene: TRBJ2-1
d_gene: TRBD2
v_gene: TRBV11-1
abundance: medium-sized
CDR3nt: TGTGCCAGCAGCTTGGGGACTAGCGGCTACAATGAGCAGTTCTTC
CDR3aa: CASSLGTSGYNEQFF

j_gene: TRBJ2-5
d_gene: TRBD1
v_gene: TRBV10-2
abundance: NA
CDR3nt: TGCGCCAGCAGTGGGCGGGCCAGGGGGAAAGAGGAGACCCAGTACTTC
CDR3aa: CASSGRARGKEETQYF

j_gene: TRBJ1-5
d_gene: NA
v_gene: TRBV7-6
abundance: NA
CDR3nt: TGTGCCAGCGTCGAGGGCCCGGAAGGTCAGCCCCAGCATTTT
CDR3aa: CASVEGPEGQPQHF

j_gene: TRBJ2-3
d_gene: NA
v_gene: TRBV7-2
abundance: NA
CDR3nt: TGTGCCAGCAGCACCCCCGAGGGGCTAGCGCCCCCTACGCAGTATTTT
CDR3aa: CASSTPEGLAPPTQYF

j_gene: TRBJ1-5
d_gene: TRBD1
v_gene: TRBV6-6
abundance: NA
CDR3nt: TGTGCCAGCAGTCTGGACAGGGCCAATCAGCCCCAGCATTTT
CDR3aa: CASSLDRANQPQHF

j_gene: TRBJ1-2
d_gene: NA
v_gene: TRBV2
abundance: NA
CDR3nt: TGTGCCAGCAGTTCAGGTTACTATGGCTACACCTTC
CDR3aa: CASSSGYYGYTF

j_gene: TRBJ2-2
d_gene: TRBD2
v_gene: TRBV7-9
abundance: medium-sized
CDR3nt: TGTGCCAGCAGCCCACGGGCTATGGGACTAGCGAAGGGGGAGCTGTTTTTT
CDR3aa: CASSPRAMGLAKGELFF

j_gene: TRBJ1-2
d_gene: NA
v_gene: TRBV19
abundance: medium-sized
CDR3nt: TGTGCCAGTAGTCCGTCGGACACCTATTCCTATGGCTACACCTTC
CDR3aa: CASSPSDTYSYGYTF

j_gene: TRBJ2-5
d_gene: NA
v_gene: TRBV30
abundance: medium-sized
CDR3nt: TGTGCCTGGAGTGAAGAACTTCAGGAGACCCAGTACTTC
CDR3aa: CAWSEELQETQYF

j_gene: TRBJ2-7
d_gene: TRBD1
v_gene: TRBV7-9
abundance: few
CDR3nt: TGTGCCAGCAGCTTGACCGGGACAGGGACGTCCTACGAGCAGTACTTC
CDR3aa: CASSLTGTGTSYEQYF

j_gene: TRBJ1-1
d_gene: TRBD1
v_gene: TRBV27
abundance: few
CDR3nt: TGTGCCAGCAGCGCTACACAGGGGGCTAGGGGTACTGAAGCTTTCTTT
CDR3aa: CASSATQGARGTEAFF